Below, 27 T cell receptor beta chains from the same sample are listed, as sequenced in a study of T-cell reconstitution after alpha-beta-depleted transplantation in children. The TCRbeta library incorporated unique molecular identifiers. A single record per CDR3 protein comes from TCRdb applying MiXCR to the PCR reads. This table has over 550,000 distinct CDR3 sequences, roughly 10% appearing once. Material: PBMCs from the stem cell graft donor, obtained from the stem cell graft. These receptor sequences come from a human donor who donated a stem cell graft to a child with acute myeloid leukemia.

The chain uses TRBV27 and TRBJ2-4; D is undetermined. V was shortened by 5 bases and J by 1 base, with 3 bases between the two germline ends. This CDR3 has 12 amino acids. Germline V gene sequence: CDR1 MNHEY, CDR2 SMNVEV (reference sequence). Here the CDR3 DNA reads TGTGCCAGCAGTCCCGCCAAAAACATTCAGTACTTC. It specifies CASSPAKNIQYF.

The CDR3: CASSQPGGQGGTGELFF. CDR3 coding DNA: TGTGCCAGCAGCCAACCAGGGGGACAGGGGGGGACCGGGGAGCTGTTTTTT. V gene TRBV3-1 combines with J gene TRBJ2-2; 11 bases line up with TRBD1. Per germline, CDR1 LGHDT and CDR2 YNNKEL (reference sequence). This CDR3 is 17 amino acids long. V gave up 2 bases and J gave up 5 bases; unmatched junction bases: 7.

The rearrangement joins TRBV5-1 to TRBJ1-5; D unclear. V gave up 0 bases and J gave up 8 bases, with 15 bases separating them. Looked up from germline, CDR1 is SGHRS and CDR2 is YFSETQ. The CDR3 consists of 15 residues. As DNA, the CDR3 is TGCGCCAGCAGCTTGGGGACGGGTTCAGGTGAGCCCCAGCATTTT. Amino acid sequence: CASSLGTGSGEPQHF.

The sample holds a few counts of this clonotype. The CDR3 loop is CASSFMTSGRTDTQYF. The DNA for the CDR3 is TGTGCCAGCAGTTTCATGACTAGCGGGAGAACAGATACGCAGTATTTT. The chain carries TRBV12-3 or TRBV12-4 and TRBJ2-3; 12 bases are a match to TRBD2. J gave up 3 bases and V 3 bases, and 4 bases lay outside the gene matches. This CDR3 has 16 amino acids.

This clonotype has only one observation. A junction boundary mismatches the germline segment, possibly from a read error. The chain combines TRBV20-1 with TRBJ2-5, with TRBD2 matching over 15 bases. The germline CDR1 and CDR2 sequences are DFQATT and SNEGSKA (reference sequence). The CDR3 is made up of 17 amino acids. CDR3 bases: TGCTGTGCCGGGGGACTAGCGGGAGGATCCTGGCAAGAGACCCAGTACTTC. Amino acid sequence: CCAGGLAGGSWQETQYF.

This clonotype was recorded at least ten times. The J gene is TRBJ2-1, the V gene TRBV5-1, with TRBD2 matching over 7 bases. Germline-derived CDR1 and CDR2 are SGHRS and YFSETQ. This CDR3 has 16 residues. The ends lost 3 bases at V and 0 bases at J; junction bases unmatched: 6. For the CDR3, the DNA is TGCGCCAGCAGCTCAAAAGCGGGATTCTCCTACAATGAGCAGTTCTTC. This translates into CASSSKAGFSYNEQFF.

There are many counts of this clonotype. The chain uses TRBV3-1 and TRBJ2-1; 11 bases match TRBD2. Trimming removed 0 bases from V and 0 bases from J; junction bases left unmatched: 7. The CDR3 totals 19 residues. Germline V gene lookup returns CDR1 LGHDT and CDR2 YNNKEL (reference sequence). The CDR3 loop is CASSQDDSGRADSYNEQFF. Written as DNA, the CDR3 is TGTGCCAGCAGCCAAGATGATAGCGGGAGGGCCGACTCCTACAATGAGCAGTTCTTC.

The V call is TRBV29-1, the J call TRBJ1-2, with D unresolved. The CDR3 has 11 amino acids. The V gene lost 7 bases and the J gene lost 7 bases, with 13 bases spanning the gap. Germline assignment: CDR1 SQVTM and CDR2 ANQGSEA. The CDR3 nucleotides are TGCAGCGCCCTGGGTGGACCTGGCTACACCTTC. Amino acid sequence: CSALGGPGYTF.

This clonotype showed up many times. V gene TRBV20-1 combines with J gene TRBJ2-3, with no clear D. The CDR3 runs 12 residues. The germline V gene has CDR1 DFQATT and CDR2 SNEGSKA (reference sequence). Trimming removed 0 bases from V and 4 bases from J, with 5 bases in between. DNA of the CDR3: TGCAGTGCTAGAGAACGGGCAGATACGCAGTATTTT. It translates to CSARERADTQYF.

There are many counts of this clonotype. The chain uses TRBV6-1 and TRBJ2-1, with a possible D match to TRBD1 (6 bases). Trimming left V 6 bases short and J 0 bases short, with 12 bases between. The CDR3 has 15 amino acids. Germline values: CDR1 MNHNS, CDR2 SASEGT. Here the CDR3 reads CASSFGGLSYNEQFF. The CDR3 region has the DNA TGTGCCAGCAGCTTTGGGGGCCTCTCCTACAATGAGCAGTTCTTC.

The sample holds a few counts of this clonotype. The chain is built from TRBV18 and TRBJ1-2; 10 bases match TRBD1. The V gene end was trimmed by 3 bases and the J gene end by 2 bases; junction bases not matched to a gene: 3. The length of the CDR3 is 15 residues. CDR1 is KGHSH, CDR2 LQKENI, per germline. CDR3 sequence: CASSPQTGGNYGYTF. For the CDR3, the DNA is TGTGCCAGCTCACCCCAGACAGGGGGCAACTATGGCTACACCTTC.

The CDR3 spells CASSLDGSGEETQYF. The DNA of the CDR3 is TGTGCCAGCAGCTTAGACGGGTCTGGGGAAGAGACCCAGTACTTC. This chain links TRBV7-8 with TRBJ2-5, with no clear D. The V end was cut by 1 base, the J end by 3 bases, with 12 bases between. This CDR3 is 15 amino acids long. Per germline, CDR1 SGHVS and CDR2 FQNEAQ.

Only a few counts were recorded for this clonotype. The chain recombines TRBV5-1 with TRBJ2-7; D remains ambiguous. The germline gives CDR1 SGHRS, CDR2 YFSETQ. V was cut by 1 base and J by 5 bases, with 13 bases left in between. The CDR3 spans 14 residues. The CDR3, as DNA: TGCGCCAGCAGCTTGCAAGGAGTTCCGAACGAGCAGTACTTC. The encoded protein is CASSLQGVPNEQYF.

The rearrangement uses TRBV20-1 and TRBJ2-5; 13 bases map to TRBD2. This CDR3 contains 15 residues. CDR1 is DFQATT and CDR2 is SNEGSKA in the germline V gene (reference sequence). The J segment lost 5 bases and the V segment lost 5 bases, leaving 8 bases of the junction unmatched. CDR3 amino acids: CSAPHWTSGSETQYF. DNA of the CDR3: TGCAGTGCTCCACACTGGACTAGCGGGAGCGAGACCCAGTACTTC.

This clonotype was observed a few times. This chain links TRBV19 with TRBJ1-5; the match to TRBD1 covers 7 bases. V was pared by 7 bases and J by 7 bases, with 13 bases of the junction left unmatched. CDR3 length: 15 amino acids. Germline V gene sequence: CDR1 LNHDA, CDR2 SQIVND (reference sequence). The CDR3 loop reads CASISTGAQGQPQHF. CDR3 DNA sequence: TGTGCCAGTATTAGCACAGGGGCCCAAGGGCAGCCCCAGCATTTT. Variable domain in full (rest from reference TRBV19 and TRBJ1-5): DGGITQSPKYLFRKEGQNVTLSCEQNLNHDAMYWYRQDPGQGLRLIYYSQIVNDFQKGDIAEGYSVSREKKESFPLTVTSAQKNPTAFYLCASISTGAQGQPQHFGDGTRLSIL.

The rearrangement links TRBV28 to TRBJ1-5; D is perhaps TRBD1 (5 bases). The V and J ends lost 1 base and 3 bases respectively, with 10 bases between them. Per the germline V gene, CDR1 is MDHEN and CDR2 is SYDVKM. This CDR3 region has 15 residues. The CDR3 reads CASSLFRASNQPQHF. The CDR3, as DNA: TGTGCCAGCAGTTTATTCAGGGCCTCCAATCAGCCCCAGCATTTT.

This clonotype was seen many times. The CDR3 loop reads CASSNRGPYQPQHF. In DNA, the CDR3 is TGTGCCAGCAGCAACCGGGGCCCGTATCAGCCCCAGCATTTT. The chain is built from TRBV3-1 and TRBJ1-5, with D perhaps TRBD1 (5 bases). CDR1 and CDR2 from the germline V gene are LGHDT and YNNKEL (reference sequence). Trimming shortened V by 5 bases and J by 5 bases, and 13 bases separated the two germline ends. This CDR3 is 14 amino acids long.

This clonotype appeared a few times. This chain uses TRBV4-3 with TRBJ1-4; 8 bases align to TRBD1. Looked up from germline, CDR1 is LGHNA and CDR2 is YSLEER. This CDR3 comprises 16 residues. V trimming: 1 base; J trimming: 6 bases; junction bases outside the gene matches: 7. The CDR3: CASSQGPGGLDEKLFF. In DNA form, the CDR3 reads TGCGCCAGCAGCCAAGGTCCAGGGGGCCTGGATGAAAAACTGTTTTTT.

The chain recombines TRBV11-3 with TRBJ2-1; tentatively, D is TRBD2 (6 bases). This CDR3 region has 16 residues. Per the germline V gene, CDR1 is SGHNT and CDR2 is YENEEA. Trimming left V 1 base short and J 1 base short, with 11 bases between. The CDR3 protein is CASSLGGGVSYNEQFF. DNA of the CDR3: TGTGCCAGCAGCTTAGGAGGCGGGGTATCCTACAATGAGCAGTTCTTC. Based on the CDR3 plus reference TRBV11-3 and TRBJ2-1, the full variable domain is EAGVVQSPRYKIIEKKQPVAFWCNPISGHNTLYWYLQNLGQGPELLIRYENEEAVDDSQLPKDRFSAERLKGVDSTLKIQPAELGDSAVYLCASSLGGGVSYNEQFFGPGTRLTVL.

The CDR3 DNA reads TGTGCCAGCGGAAGGCGGACAACGGATGGCTACACCTTC. Translation: CASGRRTTDGYTF. V usage is TRBV12-3 or TRBV12-4 and J usage is TRBJ1-2; D may be TRBD1 (5 bases). The CDR3 has 13 residues. The V gene lost 8 bases and the J gene lost 6 bases, with 16 bases spanning the gap.

The chain has TRBV21-1 and TRBJ2-3; TRBD1, the D gene given by the table, was not confirmed from the DNA. TRBV21-1 is a pseudogene. CDR3 length: 15 residues. The CDR3 is CASSKSDRGTDTQYF. In nucleotides, the CDR3 is TGTGCCAGCAGCAAATCGGACAGGGGCACAGATACGCAGTATTTT.

V gene TRBV7-3 combines with J gene TRBJ1-1, with TRBD1 as a possible D gene (5 bases). V gave up 5 bases and J gave up 1 base, with 11 bases separating them. This CDR3 is built from 14 residues. CDR1 SGHTA and CDR2 FQGTGA come from the germline V gene. The CDR3 here is CASSPSDKNTEAFF. The CDR3 region has the DNA TGTGCCAGCAGCCCCTCGGACAAGAACACTGAAGCTTTCTTT.

This clonotype was counted at least ten times. The J gene is TRBJ2-7, the V gene TRBV28; possibly TRBD1 or TRBD2 for D (5 bases each). The germline gives CDR1 MDHEN, CDR2 SYDVKM. Trimming pared 8 bases from V and 7 bases from J, leaving 15 bases between. This CDR3 has 12 residues. The chain's CDR3 is CASSRDAPEQYF. The CDR3 DNA follows: TGTGCCAGCTCTCGGGACGCCCCAGAGCAGTACTTC.

As to this clonotype: Compared with germline, one end of the junction differs, possibly owing to a read error. The chain carries TRBV7-7 and TRBJ2-1; 7 bases map to TRBD2. Germline assignment: CDR1 SSHAT and CDR2 FNYEAQ (reference sequence). The CDR3 extends over 13 amino acids. The CDR3 spells CASSLGEGSYQFF. The CDR3 region has the DNA TGTGCTAGCAGCTTAGGGGAGGGGAGTTATCAGTTCTTC.

This clonotype has only a few counts. The chain links TRBV5-1 to TRBJ2-7; D is ambiguous. Deletions cut 1 base from V and 0 bases from J, with 8 bases between. This CDR3 is built from 14 residues. Germline V lookup: CDR1 SGHRS, CDR2 YFSETQ. This CDR3 is CASSLTDLSYEQYF. DNA of the CDR3: TGCGCCAGCAGCTTGACCGATCTCTCCTACGAGCAGTACTTC. Supplemented by reference TRBV5-1 and TRBJ2-7, the full variable domain reads KAGVTQTPRYLIKTRGQQVTLSCSPISGHRSVSWYQQTPGQGLQFLFEYFSETQRNKGNFPGRFSGRQFSNSRSEMNVSTLELGDSALYLCASSLTDLSYEQYFGPGTRLTVT.

This chain joins TRBV9 and TRBJ2-7, with D possibly being TRBD2 (6 bases). Trimming left V 5 bases short and J 3 bases short, with 21 bases between. The CDR3 runs to 16 residues. The germline V gene encodes CDR1 SGDLS and CDR2 YYNGEE. CDR3 loop: CASSSTVAAGSYEQYF. CDR3 coding DNA: TGTGCCAGCAGTTCCACTGTGGCGGCCGGGAGCTACGAGCAGTACTTC. The full variable domain, with the rest looked up from reference TRBV9 and TRBJ2-7, is DSGVTQTPKHLITATGQRVTLRCSPRSGDLSVYWYQQSLDQGLQFLIQYYNGEERAKGNILERFSAQQFPDLHSELNLSSLELGDSALYFCASSSTVAAGSYEQYFGPGTRLTVT.

The V gene is TRBV14, the J gene TRBJ2-1; D not certain. CDR3 size: 16 residues. With 0 bases removed from V and 7 bases from J, the gap between germline ends came to 16 bases. Germline values: CDR1 SGHDN, CDR2 FVKESK. The chain's CDR3 is CASSQETSGSMNEQFF. CDR3 sequence (DNA): TGTGCCAGCAGCCAAGAAACGAGTGGTAGCATGAATGAGCAGTTCTTC. Full variable domain (missing parts from reference TRBV14 and TRBJ2-1): EAGVTQFPSHSVIEKGQTVTLRCDPISGHDNLYWYRRVMGKEIKFLLHFVKESKQDESGMPNNRFLAERTGGTYSTLKVQPAELEDSGVYFCASSQETSGSMNEQFFGPGTRLTVL.